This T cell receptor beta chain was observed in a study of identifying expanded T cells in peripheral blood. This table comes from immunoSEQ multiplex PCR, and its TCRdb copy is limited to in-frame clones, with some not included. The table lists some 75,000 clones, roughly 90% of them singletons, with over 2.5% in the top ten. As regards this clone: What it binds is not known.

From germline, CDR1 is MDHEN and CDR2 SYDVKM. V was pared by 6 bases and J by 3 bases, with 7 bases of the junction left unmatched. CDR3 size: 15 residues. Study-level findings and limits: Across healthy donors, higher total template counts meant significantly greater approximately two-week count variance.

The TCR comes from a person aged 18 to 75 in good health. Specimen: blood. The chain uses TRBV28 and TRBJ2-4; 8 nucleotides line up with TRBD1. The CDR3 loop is CASRLSQGVKNIQYF. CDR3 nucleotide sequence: TGTGCCAGCAGACTCTCACAGGGGGTCAAAAACATTCAGTACTTC.